This T cell receptor (beta chain) was found in a study of blood T cell repertoires in COVID-19. About the study: Samples representing acute and convalescent COVID-19 were sourced from the United States, Italy and Spain. PBMCs, B-cell-depleted T cells, or T cells provided the cDNA or gDNA that made up the material.

The CDR3 is 14 residues long. The germline V gene encodes CDR1 SGHNT and CDR2 YYREEE (reference sequence). The junction had 3 bases not matched to a gene; V was cut back by 3 bases and J by 1 base. Original processing notes: Estimation of nucleated cell counts was performed using reference gene primer amplification. Method: immunoSEQ multiplex PCR; TCRdb's copy keeps in-frame clones and lacks some. Clone size and V and J calls were adopted from that table, with D and trimming inferred from the DNA. Altogether about 110,000 clones are present, more than 75% being singletons, with the ten largest covering about 8.5%.

The source of this sequence is a middle-aged woman with acute or convalescent COVID-19. The V and J genes are TRBV5-4 and TRBJ2-7; the match to TRBD1 covers 8 bases. Sequenced input: peripheral blood. The DNA for the CDR3 is TGTGCCAGCAGCTGGGGGACAGGTTCCTACGAGCAGTACTTC. It specifies CASSWGTGSYEQYF.